Described below is a single TCR beta chain sequence and its context. Its antigen is unknown. One entry per CDR3 protein results from TCRdb running MiXCR on the 5' RACE reads. Seen here are 450,000 or so distinct CDR3 sequences, 14% observed once, and the top ten hold more than 0.5%. The data were obtained in a study of identical twins. Study observations and caveats: Models underestimated out-of-frame TCR alpha sharing in monozygotic twins.

Trimming shortened V by 8 bases and J by 2 bases, and 12 bases separated the two germline ends. Germline V gene lookup returns CDR1 DFQATT and CDR2 SNEGSKA (reference sequence). CDR3 length: 12 residues. Each donor was a healthy Caucasian. The sample was also reused in another study, on yellow fever vaccine responses in identical twins. That work contributes: Twins reportedly mounted vaccine T cell responses that seemed partly convergent, partly personalized.

This chain links TRBV20-1 with TRBJ2-5; D ambiguous. Specimen: CD4+ T cells sorted from blood. This clonotype originated in a woman under 30 in good health. This chain's CDR3 is CSFRAMQETQYF. The CDR3 DNA sequence: TGCAGTTTTCGGGCCATGCAAGAGACCCAGTACTTC.